One sample yielded the 15 T cell receptor beta chains listed below, sequenced in a study of metastatic and nonmetastatic thyroid tumors (dated by TCRdb to 2018 to 2021). Library creation used PCR. Sequencing used an Illumina HiSeq 4000. TCRdb redid the processing of the public reads, applying fastp at Q25 and MiXCR, and retained in-frame beta chains. The sample table shows about 52,000 clones, and more than 15% are seen once. About 3% of the sample comes from the top ten. No treatment had been received by any patient before thyroid surgery. The material sequenced was blood. These receptors were taken from a female donor with papillary thyroid cancer or a benign thyroid nodule (not recorded which). Some clones in this sample may be carry-over from other donors' samples.

For this clone: This may come from a read error, since a much larger clone is one base off. The chain couples TRBV7-9 to TRBJ2-3; D gene unclear. Germline values: CDR1 SEHNR, CDR2 FQNEAQ (reference sequence). CDR3 size: 11 residues. CDR3 coding DNA: TGTGCCAGCGCCCCTGGGGATAAGCAGTATTTT. Translated, it gives CASAPGDKQYF.

A note on this clone: Mismatch with germline at one junction end may stem from a read error. Within the sample, other DNA sequences also encode this same CDR3. The V gene is TRBV7-9, the J gene TRBJ2-1; D gene ambiguous. From germline, CDR1 is SEHNR and CDR2 FQNEAQ (reference sequence). The CDR3 covers 14 residues. As DNA, the CDR3 is TGTGCCAGCAGCCCTGAACTTGCCACATTTGAGCAATTCTTC. Its protein product is CASSPELATFEQFF.

This clone was observed at least ten times. The chain carries TRBV19 and TRBJ1-1; D unclear. This CDR3 spans 14 amino acids. V was shortened by 0 bases and J by 5 bases, with 10 bases between the two germline ends. The germline V gene has CDR1 LNHDA and CDR2 SQIVND (reference sequence). The CDR3 DNA reads TGTGCCAGTAGTATAGACCCTGGAGGGACTGAAGCTTTCTTT. Translating it yields CASSIDPGGTEAFF.

This clone was counted at least ten times. CDR3 sequence (DNA): TGTGCCAGTAGTATACAAGGTGGGGTAAGGGCCGCCGAGCAGTACTTC. It encodes CASSIQGGVRAAEQYF. This chain links TRBV19 with TRBJ2-7, with no clear D. The CDR3 loop spans 16 amino acids. Germline CDR1 is LNHDA and CDR2 is SQIVND (reference sequence). Trimming took 2 bases from V and 6 from J, leaving 20 bases between them.

About this clone: At one of its ends the junction is not consistent with the germline gene, which may arise from a read error. The CDR3 region is CARSLAGDMQYF. The CDR3 DNA reads TGTGCCAGAAGCCTAGCGGGAGATATGCAGTATTTT. V and J are TRBV6-2 or TRBV6-3 and TRBJ2-3; 10 positions match TRBD2. The CDR3 has 12 amino acids. In germline, CDR1 is MNHEY, CDR2 SVGEGT.

This clone appeared many times. The chain carries TRBV19 and TRBJ1-2; D not resolved. The ends were cut back, 3 bases at V and 3 bases at J, with 8 bases in the middle. Germline CDR1 LNHDA, CDR2 SQIVND (reference sequence). This CDR3 comprises 13 residues. CDR3 in amino acids: CASSMTIHYGYTF. The CDR3 DNA is TGTGCCAGTAGTATGACAATTCACTATGGCTACACCTTC.

At least ten counts were recorded for this clone. This CDR3 is CASSTGWGLVKNIQYF. As DNA, the CDR3 is TGTGCCAGCAGTACGGGTTGGGGGTTAGTCAAAAACATTCAGTACTTC. The chain employs TRBV28 and TRBJ2-4; D possibly matches TRBD1 or TRBD2 (5 bases each). This CDR3 is built from 16 residues. Trimming removed 5 bases from V and 3 bases from J, with 17 bases in between. Germline V gene lookup returns CDR1 MDHEN and CDR2 SYDVKM.

This sequence joins TRBV6-5 and TRBJ1-1, with 10 nucleotides matching TRBD1. This CDR3 comprises 18 residues. Per germline, CDR1 MNHEY and CDR2 SVGAGI. Unmatched junction bases numbered 18, after V lost 1 base and J lost 10 bases. The CDR3: CASSYYPKIRTGGGGAFF. In DNA, the CDR3 is TGTGCCAGCAGTTACTACCCAAAAATAAGGACAGGGGGAGGGGGAGCTTTCTTT.

This clone was counted ten times or more. The CDR3 bases are TGCGCCAGCTTCGATGGCACTGAAGCTTTCTTT. Translation: CASFDGTEAFF. The chain links TRBV10-2 to TRBJ1-1; no reliable D call. The V gene lost 8 bases and the J gene lost 4 bases, with 8 bases spanning the gap. The CDR3 length is 11 residues. Germline lookup yields CDR1 WSHSY and CDR2 SAAADI.

This clone showed up many times. V usage is TRBV20-1 and J usage is TRBJ2-3; 10 bases are a match to TRBD2. J was trimmed by 4 bases and V by 0 bases; bases with no gene match: 4. This CDR3 contains 15 residues. Germline CDR1 DFQATT, CDR2 SNEGSKA (reference sequence). As DNA, the CDR3 is TGCAGTGCTAGAGACCCTAGCGGGAGCCCAGATACGCAGTATTTT. The encoded protein is CSARDPSGSPDTQYF.

The chain recombines TRBV5-4 with TRBJ2-5; TRBD2 is a possible D gene (5 bases). The CDR3 covers 14 residues. Deletions cut 5 bases from V and 0 bases from J, with 11 bases between. Germline values: CDR1 SGHNT, CDR2 YYREEE (reference sequence). CDR3: CASSQDLNQETQYF. As DNA, the CDR3 is TGTGCCAGCAGTCAGGACTTGAACCAAGAGACCCAGTACTTC.

This clone has a count of ten or more. This chain uses TRBV12-3 or TRBV12-4 with TRBJ2-3, with a weak D call TRBD2 (6 bases). The CDR3 consists of 14 residues. V was trimmed by 6 bases and J by 1 base, leaving 11 bases between them. CDR3 loop: CASSRELRTDTQYF. The CDR3, as DNA: TGTGCCAGCAGCCGGGAGCTCCGCACAGATACGCAGTATTTT.

The rearrangement joins TRBV5-8 to TRBJ1-1; D is undetermined. The CDR3 contains 13 residues. Germline V gives CDR1 SGHTS, CDR2 YDEGEE. Trimming took 4 bases from V and 1 from J, leaving 8 bases between them. The CDR3 protein is CASSVYSNTEAFF. The DNA of the CDR3 is TGTGCCAGCAGCGTGTATTCGAACACTGAAGCTTTCTTT. Supplemented by reference TRBV5-8 and TRBJ1-1, the full variable domain reads EAGVTQSPTHLIKTRGQQATLRCSPISGHTSVYWYQQALGLGLQFLLWYDEGEERNRGNFPPRFSGRQFPNYSSELNVNALELEDSALYLCASSVYSNTEAFFGQGTRLTVV.

This clone appeared many times. The gene calls are TRBV29-1 and TRBJ2-7; D may be TRBD1 (6 bases). The length of the CDR3 is 15 residues. The V end was cut by 7 bases, the J end by 1 base, with 20 bases between. Germline CDR1 is SQVTM and CDR2 is ANQGSEA. Here the CDR3 reads CSAHSFGGPSYEQYF. The CDR3 bases are TGCAGCGCGCATTCCTTTGGGGGCCCATCCTACGAGCAGTACTTC.

There are many counts of this clone. J is TRBJ1-5 and V is TRBV12-3 or TRBV12-4; TRBD1 aligns across 7 bases. V trimming: 6 bases; J trimming: 1 base; junction bases outside the gene matches: 3. The CDR3 runs 14 residues. Here the CDR3 reads CASSVQGSNQPQHF. The CDR3, as DNA: TGTGCCAGCAGCGTACAGGGGAGCAATCAGCCCCAGCATTTT.